Following are 14 T cell receptor beta chains from one sample sequenced in a study of vaccination and CD4 T cells after COVID-19 (dated by TCRdb to the early 2020s). The sample's treatment or condition label is to be understood as: approximately 9-day PBMC culture with coronavirus spike peptide pools or control peptides (ViraFEST assay). Preparation of the library involved PCR. TCRdb shows the sequencer as Illumina iSeq 100. DNA from cultured CD4+ T cells was subjected to TCR sequencing with the Oncomine TCR Beta short-read assay at the Johns Hopkins FTIC core. TCRdb reprocessing: public reads trimmed at Q25 with fastp, clones called with MiXCR, in-frame beta chains kept. CDR3 protein duplicates are merged, each entry listing the most common genes and DNA. The sample profile shows 13,000 to 15,000 distinct CDR3 sequences; roughly 31% of them were found once. The ten biggest clones cover approximately 22% of the sample.

Their target antigens are unknown. Sequencing was carried out using cultured CD4+ T cells from blood. The origin of the receptors is a human donor with COVID-19.

V is TRBV9 and J is TRBJ1-1; 9 nucleotides align to TRBD1. V shed 0 bases, J shed 5 bases, and the junction held 2 bases outside the gene matches. CDR3 size: 14 residues. Germline CDR1 is SGDLS and CDR2 is YYNGEE. CDR3 in DNA: TGTGCCAGCAGCGTAGGGGACAGGGATACTGAAGCTTTCTTT. It translates to CASSVGDRDTEAFF.

This clonotype showed up just a few times. This chain connects TRBV2 to TRBJ2-3; no definite D call. The CDR3 runs to 14 residues. Trimming removed 5 bases from V and 2 bases from J, with 11 bases in between. Germline V lookup: CDR1 SNHLY, CDR2 FYNNEI. CDR3 region: CASSSAYDTDTQYF. The CDR3 DNA reads TGTGCCAGCAGTTCCGCCTACGACACAGATACGCAGTATTTT.

Relative to its sample, this clonotype is medium-sized (0.01 to 0.1%). The rearrangement uses TRBV11-2 and TRBJ1-5; 7 bases are shared with TRBD1. V trimming: 3 bases; J trimming: 6 bases; junction bases outside the gene matches: 5. Germline CDR1 is SGHAT and CDR2 is FQNNGV. The CDR3 totals 14 residues. The DNA of the CDR3 is TGTGCCAGCAGCTTCGACAGGGCTGGTCAGCCCCAGCATTTT. Amino acids: CASSFDRAGQPQHF.

This clonotype was picked up a small number of times. This CDR3 reads CSARTGPEKLFF. DNA for the CDR3: TGCAGTGCTAGGACAGGGCCTGAAAAACTGTTTTTT. The chain uses TRBV20-1 and TRBJ1-4; the match to TRBD1 covers 7 bases. Germline CDR1 DFQATT, CDR2 SNEGSKA (reference sequence). The CDR3 has 12 residues. V trimming: 3 bases; J trimming: 7 bases; junction bases outside the gene matches: 2.

Turning to this clonotype: Germline and junction disagree at one end, which may indicate a read error. This rearrangement joins TRBV10-3 to TRBJ2-5; no definite D call. Germline V gene sequence: CDR1 ENHRY, CDR2 SYGVKD. This CDR3 region has 12 residues. CDR3 nucleotides: TGTGCCAGCAGTGCGGACCGATGGACCCAGTACTTC. This translates into CASSADRWTQYF.

The chain is built from TRBV6-1 and TRBJ1-2; D call uncertain. V was clipped by 7 bases and J by 4 bases, with 7 bases between them. The CDR3 spans 11 residues. CDR1 MNHNS and CDR2 SASEGT come from the germline V gene. The CDR3 bases are TGTGCCAGCACCGGAGGCTATGGCTACACCTTC. Translating gives CASTGGYGYTF.

This clonotype was observed a handful of times. The rearrangement links TRBV28 to TRBJ1-1; D gene unclear. Trimming removed 6 bases from V and 6 bases from J, with 23 bases in between. Germline V gene data show CDR1 as MDHEN and CDR2 as SYDVKM. The CDR3 covers 16 residues. The CDR3 is CASSPSQISVVPEAFF. The CDR3 DNA sequence: TGTGCCAGCAGCCCCTCCCAGATCTCGGTCGTTCCTGAAGCTTTCTTT.

V and J are TRBV28 and TRBJ1-6; 8 bases agree with TRBD1. This CDR3 is 14 amino acids long. The germline V gene encodes CDR1 MDHEN and CDR2 SYDVKM. Unmatched junction bases numbered 4, after V lost 6 bases and J lost 6 bases. The CDR3 DNA reads TGTGCCAGCAGAGGGACAGGATTTAATTCACCCCTCCACTTT. Translating gives CASRGTGFNSPLHF.

This clonotype appeared a few times. The chain links TRBV11-2 to TRBJ1-2; D remains ambiguous. The V and J ends lost 5 bases and 0 bases respectively, with 10 bases between them. The V gene's germline CDR1 is SGHAT and CDR2 FQNNGV. This CDR3 has 14 amino acids. The CDR3 DNA reads as TGTGCCAGCAGCCCGAACCCACCTAACTATGGCTACACCTTC. It encodes CASSPNPPNYGYTF. The full variable domain, completed using reference TRBV11-2 and TRBJ1-2, is EAGVAQSPRYKIIEKRQSVAFWCNPISGHATLYWYQQILGQGPKLLIQFQNNGVVDDSQLPKDRFSAERLKGVDSTLKIQPAKLEDSAVYLCASSPNPPNYGYTFGSGTRLTVV.

The gene calls are TRBV11-2 and TRBJ2-3; D unresolved. CDR1 and CDR2 (germline): SGHAT, FQNNGV. V was pared by 1 base and J by 0 bases, with 14 bases between. The length of the CDR3 is 17 residues. CDR3: CASSLGSGISSTDTQYF. The CDR3 DNA is TGTGCCAGCAGCTTAGGGAGTGGGATTTCTAGCACAGATACGCAGTATTTT.

The rearrangement uses TRBV5-1 and TRBJ1-1; tentatively, D is TRBD1 (5 bases). The CDR3 sequence is 15 residues long. Between the trimmed V and J ends, which lost 5 bases and 1 base, there was a span of 15 bases. Per germline, CDR1 SGHRS and CDR2 YFSETQ. CDR3 sequence reads: CASSAVAGSNTEAFF. CDR3 bases: TGCGCCAGCAGTGCCGTTGCAGGGTCGAACACTGAAGCTTTCTTT.

The chain joins TRBV19 to TRBJ1-5, with D possibly being TRBD1 (6 bases). Looked up from germline, CDR1 is LNHDA and CDR2 is SQIVND (reference sequence). Trimming removed 3 bases from V and 0 bases from J, with 18 bases in between. There are 18 residues in the CDR3. CDR3 DNA sequence: TGTGCCAGTAGTATTAGGGGGACCGGACAATATAGCAATCAGCCCCAGCATTTT. This codes for CASSIRGTGQYSNQPQHF.

This clonotype showed up just a few times. The chain is built from TRBV5-5 and TRBJ2-4; TRBD1 matches at 7 bases. V lost 6 bases, J lost 3 bases, and 9 bases stayed unmatched. CDR3 length: 15 amino acids. The germline CDR1 and CDR2 sequences are SGHKS and YYEKEE (reference sequence). DNA for the CDR3: TGTGCCAGCACCGAGGCCGGGACAGTCAAAAACATTCAGTACTTC. It encodes CASTEAGTVKNIQYF.

The CDR3 nucleotides are TGTGCCTACACGGACAGGAACCCCTATGGCTACACCTTC. Its translation is CAYTDRNPYGYTF. The gene calls are TRBV30 and TRBJ1-2; 7 bases are a match to TRBD1. The CDR3 contains 13 residues. Germline trimming cut 7 bases from V and 4 bases from J; bases unmatched to any gene: 9. The germline V gene has CDR1 GTSNPN and CDR2 SVGIG (reference sequence).